This T cell receptor (beta chain) appears in the sequencing data of a study of blood T cell repertoires in COVID-19 (dated by TCRdb to 2019 to 2021). For the wider study: The collaborator samples originated in the United States, Italy and Spain and spanned the acute and convalescent phases of COVID-19. The material from the prospective study consisted of cDNA or gDNA derived from T cells, B-cell-depleted T cells, or PBMCs. Subjects who had been exposed to COVID-19, were actively infected with it, or had recovered from it provided the deeply sampled blood TCRbeta repertoires that made up the dataset. The repertoires were made available in a free public database intended to serve as a resource for research on the immune response to SARS-CoV-2. The samples were drawn from two sources: the first 160 participants of the ongoing ImmuneRACE study, and some 1,300 subjects contributed by 6 global collaborators. A de-identified subject ID, COVID-19 status, age in years and sex were almost always included in the sample metadata. HLA class I and class II types, where available, came from metadata supplied by the sample provider rather than from assay-based typing. Study-wide findings and limitations: The amount of clinical and demographic metadata varied by source and participant and was provided uncurated.

About this clone itself: Its binding antigen is unknown. No base-level quality is on record; no much larger clone is a single base apart.

The immunoSEQ Assay, a bias-controlled multiplex PCR, was used to amplify TCRbeta CDR3 regions from genomic DNA. In the paper's pipeline: Nucleated cell counts per sample were estimated from amplification of reference gene primers within the assay. Sequence reads were collapsed and filtered to measure the absolute abundance of every unique TCRbeta CDR3 rearrangement. Productive Simpson clonality was computed per sample as the square root of Simpson's diversity index over productive rearrangements. The table was pulled from immuneACCESS by TCRdb, which kept in-frame rearrangements only. Such tables lose some clones; where checked, under half of the loss comes from unresolved V genes, and the rest has no known cause. V and J calls and clone size come straight from that table; D and trimming were deduced from the DNA. This sample comprises 150,000 to 200,000 clones, 75% to 85% of them detected only once. The ten largest clones capture 4.5% to 7.5% of the sample.

Enrolling through a virtual design, the prospective study's participants ranged in age from roughly 18 to 90 years and lived across 20 to 25 United States geographic areas. Cohort assignment in the prospective study relied on participant-reported clinical history from a screening survey and a study questionnaire. For ImmuneRACE Cohort 3, a participant was defined as recovered based on two consecutive negative NP/OP PCR tests, clearance by a healthcare professional, or resolution of symptoms. In the prospective study, mobile phlebotomists collected whole blood, serum and a nasopharyngeal or oropharyngeal swab from each participant. Participants in the prospective study had the option to provide additional blood draws and questionnaires over a roughly 2-month period. Blood samples from the prospective study were shipped frozen or at room temperature prior to DNA extraction. The junction carries 16 bases between V and J, which are trimmed by 1 base and 6 bases respectively. The CDR3 has 16 amino acids, counting the end cysteine and phenylalanine. Only the CDR3 region is kept as DNA, spanning 48 bases read in frame from base 1. Per the germline V gene, SGHTA is the CDR1 and FQGNSA is the CDR2.

Sample: PBMCs or T cells enriched from blood (not recorded which). The chain links TRBV7-2 with TRBJ2-1; TRBD2 could be the D gene, as 7 bases match. The sequence was obtained from a man aged 35-49 years who had recovered from COVID-19. Here is the DNA: TGTGCCAGCAGCTTAGACGCGGGGGCCCGGTCCAATGAGCAGTTCTTC. This translates into CASSLDAGARSNEQFF.